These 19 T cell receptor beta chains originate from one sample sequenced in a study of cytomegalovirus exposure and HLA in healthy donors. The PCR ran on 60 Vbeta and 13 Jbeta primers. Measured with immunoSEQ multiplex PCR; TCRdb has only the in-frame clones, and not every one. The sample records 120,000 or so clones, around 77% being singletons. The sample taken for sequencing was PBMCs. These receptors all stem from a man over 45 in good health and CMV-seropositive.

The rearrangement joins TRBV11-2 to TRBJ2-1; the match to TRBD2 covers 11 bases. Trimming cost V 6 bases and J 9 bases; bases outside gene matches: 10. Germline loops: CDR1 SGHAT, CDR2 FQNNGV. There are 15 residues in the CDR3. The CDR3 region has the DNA TGTGCCAGCAGGCTTGCTAGCGGGAGGAGGGGTGAGCAGTTCTTC. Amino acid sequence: CASRLASGRRGEQFF.

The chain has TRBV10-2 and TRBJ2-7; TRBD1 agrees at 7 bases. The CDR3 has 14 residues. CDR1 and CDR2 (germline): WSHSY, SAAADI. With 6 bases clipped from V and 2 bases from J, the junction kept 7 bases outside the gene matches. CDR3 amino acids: CASRPGTAAYEQYF. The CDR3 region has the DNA TGCGCCAGCAGGCCCGGGACAGCAGCCTACGAGCAGTACTTC.

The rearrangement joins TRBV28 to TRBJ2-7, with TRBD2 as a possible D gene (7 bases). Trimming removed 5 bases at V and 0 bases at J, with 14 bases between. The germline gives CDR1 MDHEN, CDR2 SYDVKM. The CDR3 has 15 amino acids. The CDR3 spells CASSPRGGGSYEQYF. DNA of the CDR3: TGTGCCAGCAGTCCGAGGGGAGGGGGCTCCTACGAGCAGTACTTC.

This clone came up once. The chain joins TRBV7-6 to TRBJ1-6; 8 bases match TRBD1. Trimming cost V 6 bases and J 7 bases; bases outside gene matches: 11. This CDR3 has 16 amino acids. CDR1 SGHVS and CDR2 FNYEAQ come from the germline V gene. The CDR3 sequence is CASSPGGAIYNSPLHF. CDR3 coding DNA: TGTGCCAGCAGTCCAGGGGGCGCGATATACAATTCACCCCTCCACTTT.

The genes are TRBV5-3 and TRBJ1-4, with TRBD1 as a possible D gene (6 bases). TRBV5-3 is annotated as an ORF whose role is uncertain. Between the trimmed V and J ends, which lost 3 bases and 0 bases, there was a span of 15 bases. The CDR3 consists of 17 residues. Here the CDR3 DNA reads TGTGCCAGAAGCTATATCACAGGGCTTGCAACTAATGAAAAACTGTTTTTT. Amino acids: CARSYITGLATNEKLFF.

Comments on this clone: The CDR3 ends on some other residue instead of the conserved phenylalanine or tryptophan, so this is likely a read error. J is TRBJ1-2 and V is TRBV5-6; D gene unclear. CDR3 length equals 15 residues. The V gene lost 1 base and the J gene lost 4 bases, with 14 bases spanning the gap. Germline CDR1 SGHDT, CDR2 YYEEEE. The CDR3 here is CASSLSSYRVYGYTV. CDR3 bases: TGTGCCAGCAGCTTGAGCTCCTACAGAGTCTATGGCTACACCGTC.

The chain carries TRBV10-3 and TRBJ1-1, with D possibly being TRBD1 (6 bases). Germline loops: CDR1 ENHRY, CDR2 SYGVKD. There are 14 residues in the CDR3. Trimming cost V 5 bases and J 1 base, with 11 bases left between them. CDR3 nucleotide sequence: TGTGCCATCAGTCTGGACAGTTCGAACACTGAAGCTTTCTTT. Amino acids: CAISLDSSNTEAFF.

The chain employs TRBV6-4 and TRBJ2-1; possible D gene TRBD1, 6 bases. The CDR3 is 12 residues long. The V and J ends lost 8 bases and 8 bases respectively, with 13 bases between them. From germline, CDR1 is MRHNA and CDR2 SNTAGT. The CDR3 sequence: CASSAGDDEQFF. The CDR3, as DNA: TGTGCCAGCTCGGCAGGGGACGATGAGCAGTTCTTC.

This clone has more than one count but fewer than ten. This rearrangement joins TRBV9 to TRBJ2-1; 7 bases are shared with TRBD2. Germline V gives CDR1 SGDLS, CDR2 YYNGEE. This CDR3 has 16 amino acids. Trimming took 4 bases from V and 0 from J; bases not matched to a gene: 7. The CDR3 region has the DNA TGTGCCAGCAGCTCTCCGCCTAGCGGCTCCTACAATGAGCAGTTCTTC. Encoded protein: CASSSPPSGSYNEQFF.

The CDR3: CASSLTGDTGELFF. CDR3 bases: TGTGCCAGCAGCTTAACAGGGGACACCGGGGAGCTGTTTTTT. V and J are TRBV7-9 and TRBJ2-2; TRBD1 agrees at 7 bases. CDR3 size: 14 residues. V shed 2 bases and J 3 bases; nucleotides not matched to a gene: 0. From germline, CDR1 is SEHNR and CDR2 FQNEAQ (reference sequence).

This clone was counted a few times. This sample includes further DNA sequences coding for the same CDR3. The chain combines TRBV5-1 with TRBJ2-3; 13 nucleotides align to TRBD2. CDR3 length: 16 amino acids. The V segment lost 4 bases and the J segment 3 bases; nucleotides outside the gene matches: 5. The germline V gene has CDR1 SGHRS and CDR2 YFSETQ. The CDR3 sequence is CASSLPGLAGTDTQYF. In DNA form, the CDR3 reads TGCGCCAGCAGCCTACCGGGACTAGCGGGGACAGATACGCAGTATTTT.

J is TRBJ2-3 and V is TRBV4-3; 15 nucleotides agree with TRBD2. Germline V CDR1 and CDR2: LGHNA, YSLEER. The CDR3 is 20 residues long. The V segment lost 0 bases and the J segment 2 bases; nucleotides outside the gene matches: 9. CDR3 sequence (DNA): TGCGCCAGCAGCCAAGATGTCGGGACTAGCGGGGGGCCTATCACAGATACGCAGTATTTT. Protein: CASSQDVGTSGGPITDTQYF.

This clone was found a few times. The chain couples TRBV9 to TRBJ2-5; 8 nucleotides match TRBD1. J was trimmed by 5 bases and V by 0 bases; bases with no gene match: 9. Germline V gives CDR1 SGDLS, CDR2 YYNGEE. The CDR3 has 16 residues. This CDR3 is CASSVVSTGVAETQYF. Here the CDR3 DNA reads TGTGCCAGCAGCGTAGTCTCGACAGGGGTCGCGGAGACCCAGTACTTC.

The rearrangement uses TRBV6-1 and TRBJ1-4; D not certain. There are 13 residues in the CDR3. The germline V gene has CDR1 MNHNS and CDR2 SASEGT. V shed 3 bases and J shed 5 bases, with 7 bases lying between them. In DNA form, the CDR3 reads TGTGCCAGCAGTGATCCCCGGAATGAAAAACTGTTTTTT. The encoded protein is CASSDPRNEKLFF.

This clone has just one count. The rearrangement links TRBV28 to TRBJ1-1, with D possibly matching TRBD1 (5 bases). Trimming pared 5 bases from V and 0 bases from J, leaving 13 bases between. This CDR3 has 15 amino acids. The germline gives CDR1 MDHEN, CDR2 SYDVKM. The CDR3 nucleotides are TGTGCCAGCAGTCCCCCGGGGGGGTTGAACACTGAAGCTTTCTTT. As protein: CASSPPGGLNTEAFF.

The CDR3 spells CASSLVSEAFF. CDR3 in DNA: TGTGCCAGCAGCTTAGTCAGTGAAGCTTTCTTT. V gene TRBV7-9 combines with J gene TRBJ1-1; D call uncertain. V gave up 1 base and J gave up 7 bases, with 4 bases separating them. Germline CDR1 and CDR2: SEHNR and FQNEAQ (reference sequence). There are 11 residues in the CDR3.

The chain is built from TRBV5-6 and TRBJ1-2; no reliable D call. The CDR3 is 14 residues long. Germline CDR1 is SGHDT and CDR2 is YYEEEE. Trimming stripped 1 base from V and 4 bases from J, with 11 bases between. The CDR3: CASSLYRGVYGYTF. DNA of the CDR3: TGTGCCAGCAGCTTGTATCGGGGTGTCTATGGCTACACCTTC. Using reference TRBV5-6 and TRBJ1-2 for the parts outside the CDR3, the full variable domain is DAGVTQSPTHLIKTRGQQVTLRCSPKSGHDTVSWYQQALGQGPQFIFQYYEEEERQRGNFPDRFSGHQFPNYSSELNVNALLLGDSALYLCASSLYRGVYGYTFGSGTRLTVV.

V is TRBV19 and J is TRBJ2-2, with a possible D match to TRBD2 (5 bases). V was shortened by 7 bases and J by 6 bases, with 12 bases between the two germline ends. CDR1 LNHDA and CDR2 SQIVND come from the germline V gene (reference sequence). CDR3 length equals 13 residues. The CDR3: CASTPGSSGELFF. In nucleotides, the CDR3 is TGTGCCAGTACCCCTGGGAGCTCCGGGGAGCTGTTTTTT.

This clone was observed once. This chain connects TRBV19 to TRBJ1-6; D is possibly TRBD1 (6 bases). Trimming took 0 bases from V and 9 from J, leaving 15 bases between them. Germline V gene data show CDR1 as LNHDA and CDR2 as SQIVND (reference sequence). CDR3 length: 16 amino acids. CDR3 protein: CASSIDLQGPSSPLHF. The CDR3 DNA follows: TGTGCCAGTAGTATAGATCTCCAGGGGCCTAGTTCACCCCTCCACTTT. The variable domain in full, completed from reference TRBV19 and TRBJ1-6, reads DGGITQSPKYLFRKEGQNVTLSCEQNLNHDAMYWYRQDPGQGLRLIYYSQIVNDFQKGDIAEGYSVSREKKESFPLTVTSAQKNPTAFYLCASSIDLQGPSSPLHFGNGTRLTVT.